The TCR beta chain described here comes from a study of CD8+CD57+ T cells in acquired aplastic anemia. The wider study: Mean yield of DNA from sorted CD4+ and CD8+ cells was 3.2 ug.

Profiling that covered TCR beta VDJ and CDR3 relied on genomic DNA as its template. TCRdb analysed the reads with MiXCR anew, one entry per CDR3 protein. The sample has approximately 300,000 distinct CDR3 sequences, approximately 60% seen once. The patients chosen for sequencing had shown expansion of CD8+CD57+ cells (detected by flow cytometry). Sequenced sample: sorted CD4+, CD8+, or CD8+CD57+ T cells (not recorded which) from PBMCs. The TCR was taken from a human donor with aplastic anemia.

CDR3 DNA sequence: TGCAGCGTCAAGTTAGAGGGGGCGGGATATGGCTACACCTTC. Its translation: CSVKLEGAGYGYTF. The rearrangement joins TRBV29-1 to TRBJ1-2; TRBD1 matches at 7 bases. Germline lookup yields CDR1 SQVTM and CDR2 ANQGSEA. CDR3 length: 14 residues. J lost 5 bases, V lost 6 bases, and 12 bases had no gene match. Full variable domain (rest looked up from reference TRBV29-1 and TRBJ1-2): SAVISQKPSRDICQRGTSLTIQCQVDSQVTMMFWYRQQPGQSLTLIATANQGSEATYESGFVIDKFPISRPNLTFSTLTVSNMSPEDSSIYLCSVKLEGAGYGYTFGSGTRLTVV.